Presented here are 23 T cell receptor beta chains from one specimen sequenced in a study of CD8+ T cells in alopecia areata. cDNA serving as the sequencing template came from extracted, reverse transcribed RNA. Generated by immunoSEQ multiplex PCR, the TCRdb table keeps only in-frame clones and is missing some. The repertoire has hundreds of thousands of clones, more than 45% of them found once; the top ten carry just over 0.45%. The sample was CD4+ T cells sorted from blood, taken at week 0. The receptors here all came from a human donor with alopecia areata.

The rearrangement joins TRBV18 to TRBJ2-7, with a possible D match to TRBD2 (6 bases). CDR1 is KGHSH and CDR2 is LQKENI in the germline V gene. This CDR3 has 14 residues. Trimming removed 5 bases from V and 2 bases from J, with 13 bases in between. Here the CDR3 DNA reads TGTGCCAGCTCAGGCGCGACGGGGGCCTACGAGCAGTACTTC. Translating gives CASSGATGAYEQYF.

This chain connects TRBV9 to TRBJ2-3; D possibly corresponds to TRBD1 (6 bases). Germline V gene data show CDR1 as SGDLS and CDR2 as YYNGEE. This CDR3 comprises 13 residues. With 3 bases removed from V and 4 bases from J, the gap between germline ends came to 9 bases. The CDR3 is CASSGDTADTQYF. Written as DNA, the CDR3 is TGTGCCAGCAGCGGGGACACGGCAGATACGCAGTATTTT.

The chain couples TRBV5-1 to TRBJ1-1; D gene ambiguous. The CDR3 spans 12 residues. The V end lost 6 bases, the J end lost 4 bases, and 10 bases lay between the germline ends. Germline V gene lookup returns CDR1 SGHRS and CDR2 YFSETQ. This CDR3 is CASMSEGTEAFF. In DNA form, the CDR3 reads TGCGCCAGCATGAGTGAGGGCACTGAAGCTTTCTTT.

This chain links TRBV7-6 with TRBJ2-1; TRBD2 matches 10 bases. Trimming at V came to 4 bases and at J to 8 bases, leaving 11 bases not matched to a gene. Germline CDR1 is SGHVS and CDR2 is FNYEAQ. CDR3 length equals 16 residues. CDR3 sequence (DNA): TGTGCCAGCAGCTCGAGGGGGACTAGCGTAAGCGATGAGCAGTTCTTC. It codes for CASSSRGTSVSDEQFF.

Written as DNA, the CDR3 is TGCAGCGTTGATTACCTATGGCGACAACCAGGCACAGATACGCAGTATTTT. Protein: CSVDYLWRQPGTDTQYF. The chain couples TRBV29-1 to TRBJ2-3; no firm D call. Germline lookup yields CDR1 SQVTM and CDR2 ANQGSEA. The V and J ends lost 3 bases and 1 base respectively, with 20 bases between them. The length of the CDR3 is 17 residues.

V usage is TRBV2 and J usage is TRBJ1-2; a weak D match, TRBD1 (6 bases). Trimming took off 4 bases at V and 2 bases at J, with 8 bases between the two ends. CDR3 length: 13 residues. The V gene's germline CDR1 is SNHLY and CDR2 FYNNEI. The CDR3 region is CASSGGQNYGYTF. Here the CDR3 DNA reads TGTGCCAGCAGTGGTGGACAGAACTATGGCTACACCTTC.

The chain joins TRBV5-1 to TRBJ2-3, with 8 bases fitting TRBD1. CDR3 length equals 15 residues. CDR1 is SGHRS, CDR2 YFSETQ, per germline. Trimming cost V 3 bases and J 0 bases; bases outside gene matches: 3. This CDR3 reads CASSSTGVSTDTQYF. The CDR3 nucleotides are TGCGCCAGCAGCTCGACAGGGGTGAGCACAGATACGCAGTATTTT.

The rearrangement joins TRBV5-1 to TRBJ2-5; 12 bases map to TRBD2. Germline lookup yields CDR1 SGHRS and CDR2 YFSETQ. The V and J ends lost 4 bases and 3 bases, in that order; junction bases with no gene match: 4. This CDR3 has 15 residues. Here the CDR3 DNA reads TGCGCCAGCAGCAAGGGACTAGCGGGCGAAGAGACCCAGTACTTC. Its protein product is CASSKGLAGEETQYF.

This clone has only one observation. The chain couples TRBV30 to TRBJ1-1; 10 bases are shared with TRBD1. V lost 4 bases, J lost 4 bases, and 6 bases stayed unmatched. The CDR3 runs 14 residues. CDR1 and CDR2 from the germline V gene are GTSNPN and SVGIG (reference sequence). The CDR3 reads CAWIRGQGVTEAFF. CDR3 bases: TGTGCCTGGATTAGAGGACAGGGGGTCACTGAAGCTTTCTTT.

The gene calls are TRBV4-1 and TRBJ2-7; D uncertain. The V gene lost 6 bases and the J gene lost 5 bases, with 11 bases spanning the gap. This CDR3 region has 12 residues. The V gene's germline CDR1 is MGHRA and CDR2 YSYEKL. CDR3 bases: TGCGCCAGCAGGGGCAGAGAGCACGAGCAGTACTTC. This codes for CASRGREHEQYF.

This chain links TRBV6-1 with TRBJ1-6; D might be TRBD1 (6 bases). The CDR3 loop spans 14 amino acids. The ends were cut back, 6 bases at V and 8 bases at J, with 14 bases in the middle. Germline values: CDR1 MNHNS, CDR2 SASEGT. CDR3 region: CASSPGTIHSPLHF. The DNA of the CDR3 is TGTGCCAGCAGCCCCGGGACAATTCATTCACCCCTCCACTTT.

A few counts support this clone. The chain carries TRBV4-2 and TRBJ2-7; 7 bases fit TRBD1. CDR3 size: 16 residues. With V trimmed by 0 bases and J by 4 bases, 9 bases remained unmatched. Germline V gene data show CDR1 as LGHNA and CDR2 as YNFKEQ. The CDR3 region is CASSQDPTGTFYEQYF. The CDR3 DNA reads TGTGCCAGCAGCCAAGATCCGACAGGGACGTTTTACGAGCAGTACTTC.

This clone was seen repeatedly, ten times or more. The chain recombines TRBV7-9 with TRBJ1-2; TRBD1 agrees at 7 bases. The CDR3 runs 17 residues. Germline trimming cut 5 bases from V and 0 bases from J; bases unmatched to any gene: 12. CDR1 is SEHNR, CDR2 FQNEAQ, per germline (reference sequence). CDR3 sequence (DNA): TGTGCCAGCAGCCCATCCGGGACAGACCGAGCTAACTATGGCTACACCTTC. This codes for CASSPSGTDRANYGYTF.

The chain uses TRBV6-5 and TRBJ1-2; D is ambiguous. CDR3 size: 13 residues. V lost 6 bases, J lost 7 bases, and 15 bases lay in between. CDR1 MNHEY and CDR2 SVGAGI come from the germline V gene. The CDR3 is CASSRGSGGGYTF. CDR3 DNA sequence: TGTGCCAGCAGCCGAGGGAGCGGTGGTGGCTACACCTTC.

The V gene is TRBV5-6, the J gene TRBJ2-7, with D possibly being TRBD1 (6 bases). CDR3 length: 14 residues. V lost 4 bases, J lost 3 bases, and 14 bases lay in between. Germline V lookup: CDR1 SGHDT, CDR2 YYEEEE. The CDR3, as DNA: TGTGCCAGCAGCCTACCGGGACAACTCTACGAGCAGTACTTC. This gives the protein CASSLPGQLYEQYF.

J is TRBJ1-2 and V is TRBV30, with 9 bases fitting TRBD1. Germline values: CDR1 GTSNPN, CDR2 SVGIG (reference sequence). V was pared by 2 bases and J by 5 bases, with 3 bases of the junction left unmatched. The CDR3 length is 13 residues. The chain's CDR3 is CAWSTGGAYGYTF. The DNA for the CDR3 is TGTGCCTGGAGTACAGGGGGCGCGTATGGCTACACCTTC.

The V and J genes are TRBV27 and TRBJ2-2; D remains ambiguous. The V end was cut by 3 bases, the J end by 0 bases, with 8 bases between. CDR3 length equals 15 residues. CDR1 and CDR2 from the germline V gene are MNHEY and SMNVEV (reference sequence). This CDR3 reads CASSFRQSNTGELFF. For the CDR3, the DNA is TGTGCCAGCAGTTTTAGGCAGTCGAACACCGGGGAGCTGTTTTTT.

The chain is built from TRBV25-1 and TRBJ1-1, with 9 bases that match TRBD1. The J segment lost 4 bases and the V segment lost 4 bases, leaving 7 bases of the junction unmatched. Germline CDR1 MGHDK, CDR2 SYGVNS. The CDR3 consists of 15 residues. CDR3 DNA sequence: TGTGCCAGCAGTGCGCTACAGGGGGCCTTCACTGAAGCTTTCTTT. It yields the protein CASSALQGAFTEAFF. The full variable domain, rest sourced from reference TRBV25-1 and TRBJ1-1, is EADIYQTPRYLVIGTGKKITLECSQTMGHDKMYWYQQDPGMELHLIHYSYGVNSTEKGDLSSESTVSRIRTEHFPLTLESARPSHTSQYLCASSALQGAFTEAFFGQGTRLTVV.

The chain couples TRBV29-1 to TRBJ1-1; D may be TRBD1 (5 bases). The CDR3 is made up of 12 amino acids. The V end was cut by 7 bases, the J end by 3 bases, with 12 bases between. CDR1 is SQVTM, CDR2 ANQGSEA, per germline. The CDR3 protein is CSGNLGHTEAFF. CDR3 in DNA: TGCAGCGGTAACCTGGGACACACTGAAGCTTTCTTT.

This clone was recorded a few times. This rearrangement joins TRBV7-9 to TRBJ2-4, with 12 bases aligning to TRBD1. The CDR3 is 16 amino acids. V dropped 3 bases and J dropped 6; count of bases not matched to a gene: 6. Germline V lookup: CDR1 SEHNR, CDR2 FQNEAQ (reference sequence). The CDR3 nucleotides read TGTGCCAGCAGCTTGGGGACAGGGGGCCTAAGAAACATTCAGTACTTC. Amino acids: CASSLGTGGLRNIQYF. Full variable domain (remainder filled in from reference TRBV7-9 and TRBJ2-4): DTGVSQNPRHKITKRGQNVTFRCDPISEHNRLYWYRQTLGQGPEFLTYFQNEAQLEKSRLLSDRFSAERPKGSFSTLEIQRTEQGDSAMYLCASSLGTGGLRNIQYFGAGTRLSVL.

The chain is built from TRBV14 and TRBJ1-2; D gene unclear. The CDR3 is made up of 12 amino acids. In germline, CDR1 is SGHDN, CDR2 FVKESK. The germline V and J ends were trimmed by 2 bases and 8 bases, with 9 bases remaining between them. The DNA for the CDR3 is TGTGCCAGCAGCCAAAACATGCACGGCTACACCTTC. Its protein is CASSQNMHGYTF. Using reference TRBV14 and TRBJ1-2 for the parts outside the CDR3, the full variable domain is EAGVTQFPSHSVIEKGQTVTLRCDPISGHDNLYWYRRVMGKEIKFLLHFVKESKQDESGMPNNRFLAERTGGTYSTLKVQPAELEDSGVYFCASSQNMHGYTFGSGTRLTVV.

The chain combines TRBV27 with TRBJ2-3, with 7 bases matching TRBD1. J was trimmed by 1 base and V by 2 bases; bases with no gene match: 3. Germline assignment: CDR1 MNHEY and CDR2 SMNVEV (reference sequence). CDR3 length equals 15 residues. The DNA for the CDR3 is TGTGCCAGCAGTTTAAGGGGGCCACGCACAGATACGCAGTATTTT. Translating gives CASSLRGPRTDTQYF.

This clone came up a few times. The V call is TRBV5-4, the J call TRBJ1-2; 9 bases are shared with TRBD1. This CDR3 contains 15 residues. J was trimmed by 8 bases and V by 4 bases; bases with no gene match: 12. Germline-derived CDR1 and CDR2 are SGHNT and YYREEE (reference sequence). The CDR3 coding sequence is TGTGCCAGCAGCCCGGCGGGACAGGGTGTAGGGGGCTACACCTTC. This gives the protein CASSPAGQGVGGYTF.